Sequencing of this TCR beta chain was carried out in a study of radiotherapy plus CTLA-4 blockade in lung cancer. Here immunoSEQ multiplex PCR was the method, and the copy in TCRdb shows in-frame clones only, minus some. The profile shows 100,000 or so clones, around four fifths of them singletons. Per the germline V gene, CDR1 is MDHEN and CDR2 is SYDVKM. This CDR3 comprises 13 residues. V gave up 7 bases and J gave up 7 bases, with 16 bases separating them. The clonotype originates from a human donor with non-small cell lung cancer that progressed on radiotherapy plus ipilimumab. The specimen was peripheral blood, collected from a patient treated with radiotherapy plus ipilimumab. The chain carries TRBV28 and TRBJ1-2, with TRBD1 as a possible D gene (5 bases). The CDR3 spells CASKGMGRAGYTF. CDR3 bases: TGTGCCAGCAAAGGGATGGGACGGGCTGGCTACACCTTC.